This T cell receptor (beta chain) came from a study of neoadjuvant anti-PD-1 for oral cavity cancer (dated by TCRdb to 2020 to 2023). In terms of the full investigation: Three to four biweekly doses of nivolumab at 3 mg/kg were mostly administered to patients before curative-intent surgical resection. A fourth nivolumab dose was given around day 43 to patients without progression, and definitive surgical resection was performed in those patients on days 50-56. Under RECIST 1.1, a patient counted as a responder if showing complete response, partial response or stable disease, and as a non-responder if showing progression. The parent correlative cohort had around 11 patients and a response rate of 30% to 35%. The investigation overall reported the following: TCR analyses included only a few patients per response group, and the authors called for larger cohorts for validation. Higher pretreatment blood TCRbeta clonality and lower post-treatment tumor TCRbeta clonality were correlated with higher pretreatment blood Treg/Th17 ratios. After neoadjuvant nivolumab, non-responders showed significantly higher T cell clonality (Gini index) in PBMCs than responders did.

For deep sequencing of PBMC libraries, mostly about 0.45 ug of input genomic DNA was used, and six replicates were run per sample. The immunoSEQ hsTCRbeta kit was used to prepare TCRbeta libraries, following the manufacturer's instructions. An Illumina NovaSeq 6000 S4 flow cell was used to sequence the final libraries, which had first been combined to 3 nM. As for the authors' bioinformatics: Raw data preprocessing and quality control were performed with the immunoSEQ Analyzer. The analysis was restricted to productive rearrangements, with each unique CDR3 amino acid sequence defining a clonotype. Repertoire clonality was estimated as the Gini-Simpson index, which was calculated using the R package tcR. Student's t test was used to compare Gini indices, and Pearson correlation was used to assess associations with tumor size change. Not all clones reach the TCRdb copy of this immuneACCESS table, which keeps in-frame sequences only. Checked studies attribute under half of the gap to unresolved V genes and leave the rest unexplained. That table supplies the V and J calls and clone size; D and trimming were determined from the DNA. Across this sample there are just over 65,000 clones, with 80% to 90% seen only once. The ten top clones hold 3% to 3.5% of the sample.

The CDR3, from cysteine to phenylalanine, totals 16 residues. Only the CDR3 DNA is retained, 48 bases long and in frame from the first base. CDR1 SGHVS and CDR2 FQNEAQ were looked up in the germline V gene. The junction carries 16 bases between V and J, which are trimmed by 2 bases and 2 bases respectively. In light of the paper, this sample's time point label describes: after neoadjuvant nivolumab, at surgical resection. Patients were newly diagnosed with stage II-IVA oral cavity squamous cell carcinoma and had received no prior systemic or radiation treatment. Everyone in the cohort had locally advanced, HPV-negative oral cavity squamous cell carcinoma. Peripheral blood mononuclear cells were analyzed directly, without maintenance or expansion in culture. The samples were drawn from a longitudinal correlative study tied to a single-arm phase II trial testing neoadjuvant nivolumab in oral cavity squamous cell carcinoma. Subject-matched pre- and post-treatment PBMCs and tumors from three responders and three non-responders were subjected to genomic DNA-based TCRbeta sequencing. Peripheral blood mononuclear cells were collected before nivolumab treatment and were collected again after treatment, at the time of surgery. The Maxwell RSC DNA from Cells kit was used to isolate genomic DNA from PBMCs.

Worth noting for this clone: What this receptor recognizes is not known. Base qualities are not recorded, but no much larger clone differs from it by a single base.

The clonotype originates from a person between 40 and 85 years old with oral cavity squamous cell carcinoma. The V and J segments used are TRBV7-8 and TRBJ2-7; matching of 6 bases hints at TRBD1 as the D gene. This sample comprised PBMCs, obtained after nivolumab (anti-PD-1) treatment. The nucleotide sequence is TGTGCCAGCAGCTTACGGGCGGGCAGGGGAGCCTACGAGCAGTACTTC. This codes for CASSLRAGRGAYEQYF.